This T cell receptor beta chain was recovered during a study of cytomegalovirus exposure and HLA in healthy donors. Points from the study as a whole: In a later analysis, TCR association rates varied by HLA locus: DRB1 most, HLA-C fewest. A later analysis linked a missense variant in DCLRE1C to the trimming of TCR beta V and J genes. TCR beta chains associated with HLA were, in a later analysis, more clonally expanded than equally common others.

In nominal health when sampled, donors likely had unrecorded immune exposures nonetheless. The study ran its PCR with 60 Vbeta and 13 Jbeta primers. TCRdb's copy holds only in-frame clones and misses some; the assay was immunoSEQ multiplex PCR. The table for this sample gives some 130,000 clones. Turning to this clone: Antigen unknown.

CDR3 length: 16 residues. Germline V gene data show CDR1 as SGHRS and CDR2 as YFSETQ. V was cut by 1 base and J by 0 bases, with 10 bases left in between. The receptor was derived from a woman aged 35 to 49 in good health and CMV-seropositive. This chain links TRBV5-1 with TRBJ2-2; D possibly corresponds to TRBD2 (5 bases). Sequencing was performed on PBMCs. The CDR3 DNA follows: TGCGCCAGCAGCTTGTCGCAGACTACGAACACCGGGGAGCTGTTTTTT. Protein sequence: CASSLSQTTNTGELFF.